This TCR beta chain was recorded in a study of blood T cell repertoires in COVID-19. About the study: Collection of acute and convalescent COVID-19 samples took place in the United States, Italy and Spain. In each case, the material was cDNA or gDNA derived from T cells, B-cell-depleted T cells, or PBMCs.

The trim removed 6 bases at V and 6 bases at J, leaving 5 bases unmatched. The length of the CDR3 is 15 residues. The germline CDR1 and CDR2 sequences are MNHEY and SVGAGI. Per the original data handling: Reference gene primers were amplified, and this amplification served to estimate nucleated cell counts. The table came from immunoSEQ multiplex PCR; TCRdb's copy has only in-frame clones and leaves some out. V and J calls and clone size follow that table, whereas D and trimming were derived from the DNA. The sample contains roughly 68,000 clones, approximately 80% of which appear only once. Sequenced: peripheral blood. This clonotype was obtained from a woman aged 50 to 60 with acute or convalescent COVID-19. The genes are TRBV6-5 and TRBJ2-3, with 14 bases lining up with TRBD2. CDR3 bases: TGTGCCAGCAGCTTGGGACTAGCGGGAGTGGATACGCAGTATTTT. It translates to CASSLGLAGVDTQYF.